The 20 T cell receptor beta chains below were found in one sample sequenced in a study of technical replicates of blood from a handful of donors (dated by TCRdb to about 2017). The library was made by the immunoSEQ multiplex PCR assay. The table comes from immuneACCESS by way of TCRdb, which keeps in-frame sequences with V and J called. Part of the clones is missing from these tables; in studies checked, under half for an unresolved V gene and the rest for unknown reasons. Present in this sample are nearly 80,000 clones, approximately 93% of which were seen just once. In total, the top ten clones hold about 0.41% of the sample. The sample taken for sequencing was T cells isolated from PBMCs. The receptors were gathered from a human donor in good health.

The chain uses TRBV6-5 and TRBJ1-5; D may be TRBD1 (5 bases). The germline CDR1 and CDR2 sequences are MNHEY and SVGAGI. V was clipped by 6 bases and J by 3 bases, with 9 bases between them. The CDR3 contains 13 residues. Here the CDR3 DNA reads TGTGCCAGCAGCCTTGGGGCCAATCAGCCCCAGCATTTT. This codes for CASSLGANQPQHF.

V and J are TRBV5-1 and TRBJ2-3; the D is unclear. This CDR3 comprises 14 residues. The germline V and J ends were trimmed by 6 bases and 6 bases, with 17 bases remaining between them. In germline, CDR1 is SGHRS, CDR2 YFSETQ. CDR3 sequence: CASTVTTSSDTQYF. The DNA for the CDR3 is TGCGCCAGCACGGTAACGACATCTTCTGATACGCAGTATTTT.

This chain uses TRBV4-1 with TRBJ1-1, with a weak D call TRBD1 (5 bases). This CDR3 spans 13 amino acids. The ends were cut back, 0 bases at V and 8 bases at J, with 10 bases in the middle. CDR1 and CDR2 from the germline V gene are MGHRA and YSYEKL. The CDR3 DNA reads TGCGCCAGCAGCCAAGATCGGGGACTGGAAGCTTTCTTT. Its protein product is CASSQDRGLEAFF.

Only a few counts were recorded for this clone. The rearrangement uses TRBV14 and TRBJ2-4, with 7 bases that match TRBD2. Unmatched junction bases numbered 7, after V lost 3 bases and J lost 8 bases. Germline CDR1 reads SGHDN; CDR2 reads FVKESK. CDR3 length: 14 residues. CDR3 in amino acids: CASSQGGPLYIQYF. The CDR3 DNA follows: TGTGCCAGCAGCCAGGGAGGGCCTTTGTACATTCAGTACTTC.

The chain uses TRBV5-6 and TRBJ2-7, with 7 nucleotides matching TRBD1. Looked up from germline, CDR1 is SGHDT and CDR2 is YYEEEE. The trim removed 5 bases at V and 0 bases at J, leaving 5 bases unmatched. The CDR3 covers 14 residues. The CDR3 DNA is TGTGCCAGCAGATTGACAGGGAGCTCCTACGAGCAGTACTTC. It translates to CASRLTGSSYEQYF. The variable domain in full, with the rest retrieved from reference TRBV5-6 and TRBJ2-7, is DAGVTQSPTHLIKTRGQQVTLRCSPKSGHDTVSWYQQALGQGPQFIFQYYEEEERQRGNFPDRFSGHQFPNYSSELNVNALLLGDSALYLCASRLTGSSYEQYFGPGTRLTVT.

This clone was detected once. The chain couples TRBV9 to TRBJ2-7, with 11 bases fitting TRBD1. In germline, CDR1 is SGDLS, CDR2 YYNGEE. The junction had 2 bases not matched to a gene; V was cut back by 0 bases and J by 6 bases. The CDR3 length is 14 residues. The CDR3 here is CASSVGTGGSEQYF. The CDR3 bases are TGTGCCAGCAGCGTAGGGACAGGGGGCAGCGAGCAGTACTTC.

The chain employs TRBV7-8 and TRBJ2-2; TRBD1 might be the D (5 bases). This CDR3 spans 14 amino acids. The germline V and J ends were trimmed by 2 bases and 4 bases, with 8 bases remaining between them. CDR1 and CDR2 (germline): SGHVS, FQNEAQ. CDR3 bases: TGTGCCAGCAGCTTAAGGGGTATCACCGGGGAGCTGTTTTTT. Amino acids: CASSLRGITGELFF.

The genes are TRBV7-9 and TRBJ1-4, with TRBD1 as a possible D gene (6 bases). V lost 3 bases and J lost 8, with 28 bases in between. This CDR3 is 19 amino acids long. CDR1 and CDR2 (germline): SEHNR, FQNEAQ (reference sequence). The CDR3 protein is CASSLGSPTKQGEGEKLFF. The DNA for the CDR3 is TGTGCCAGCAGCTTGGGTTCCCCCACTAAACAGGGAGAGGGAGAAAAACTGTTTTTT.

This chain uses TRBV9 with TRBJ1-2; 9 bases agree with TRBD1. V lost 3 bases and J lost 3; bases outside the gene matches: 3. Germline CDR1 reads SGDLS; CDR2 reads YYNGEE. The CDR3 sequence is 14 residues long. CDR3 nucleotides: TGTGCCAGCAGCGGGGACAGGGCTTACTATGGCTACACCTTC. It translates to CASSGDRAYYGYTF.

This clone was seen a few times. The V call is TRBV5-1, the J call TRBJ2-2; possible D gene TRBD1, 6 bases. Trimming removed 6 bases at V and 1 base at J, with 13 bases between. In germline, CDR1 is SGHRS, CDR2 YFSETQ. There are 15 residues in the CDR3. The CDR3 loop reads CASTQEQGNTGELFF. CDR3 DNA: TGCGCCAGCACACAGGAACAGGGGAACACCGGGGAGCTGTTTTTT.

The J gene is TRBJ1-1, the V gene TRBV19; no definite D call. The CDR3 spans 13 residues. Germline V CDR1 and CDR2: LNHDA, SQIVND (reference sequence). V gave up 3 bases and J gave up 3 bases, with 8 bases separating them. CDR3 sequence: CASSIRRDTEAFF. In DNA, the CDR3 is TGTGCCAGTAGTATTAGAAGAGACACTGAAGCTTTCTTT.

The rearrangement links TRBV30 to TRBJ2-7; a weak D match, TRBD2 (5 bases). The CDR3 is made up of 13 amino acids. V was clipped by 2 bases and J by 2 bases, with 10 bases between them. The germline V gene encodes CDR1 GTSNPN and CDR2 SVGIG (reference sequence). The CDR3: CAWSSGITYEQYF. In DNA, the CDR3 is TGTGCCTGGAGTTCCGGGATTACCTACGAGCAGTACTTC.

Worth noting for this clone: This sample also contains other DNA sequences that code for the same CDR3. The chain has TRBV9 and TRBJ2-2, with TRBD1 matching over 7 bases. The V segment lost 3 bases and the J segment 1 base; nucleotides outside the gene matches: 6. The CDR3 spans 16 residues. Germline assignment: CDR1 SGDLS and CDR2 YYNGEE. Written as DNA, the CDR3 is TGTGCCAGCAGCGGAAGGGACAGCCTGAACACCGGGGAGCTGTTTTTT. Its translation is CASSGRDSLNTGELFF.

This clone appeared a single time. This rearrangement joins TRBV27 to TRBJ2-7, with TRBD1 as a possible D gene (7 bases). Trimming left V 3 bases short and J 3 bases short, with 12 bases between. The CDR3 loop spans 14 amino acids. In germline, CDR1 is MNHEY, CDR2 SMNVEV (reference sequence). For the CDR3, the DNA is TGTGCCAGCAGTTTTGGAGGGGGCAGCTACGAGCAGTACTTC. It is translated as CASSFGGGSYEQYF.

The genes are TRBV10-3 and TRBJ2-7, with 9 bases fitting TRBD2. The V segment lost 8 bases and the J segment 4 bases; nucleotides outside the gene matches: 9. The CDR3 runs 14 residues. Germline V gene sequence: CDR1 ENHRY, CDR2 SYGVKD. The CDR3 sequence is CAICPQREVYEQYF. CDR3 nucleotides: TGTGCCATCTGTCCCCAGCGGGAGGTTTACGAGCAGTACTTC.

The chain links TRBV11-2 to TRBJ2-7, with 9 bases fitting TRBD2. Germline values: CDR1 SGHAT, CDR2 FQNNGV. Germline trimming cut 3 bases from V and 7 bases from J; bases unmatched to any gene: 19. This CDR3 spans 18 amino acids. CDR3: CASSFRIGGIAGDWEQYF. The CDR3 DNA follows: TGTGCCAGCAGCTTCCGCATTGGGGGGATAGCGGGAGATTGGGAGCAGTACTTC.

This clone came up once. The V gene is TRBV23-1, the J gene TRBJ2-1; the match to TRBD2 covers 12 bases. TRBV23-1 is an ORF for which the function is uncertain. This CDR3 is built from 18 residues. The V and J ends lost 1 base and 1 base, in that order; junction bases with no gene match: 5. The CDR3, as DNA: TGCGCCAGCAGTCAATTCCTAGCGGGAGGGCCTTCCTACAATGAGCAGTTCTTC. It specifies CASSQFLAGGPSYNEQFF.

V gene TRBV28 combines with J gene TRBJ1-1; TRBD1 is a possible D gene (5 bases). V lost 3 bases and J 0 bases, leaving 17 bases between the germline ends. CDR1 is MDHEN, CDR2 SYDVKM, per germline. The CDR3 length is 17 residues. CDR3: CASSFGPGIQMNTEAFF. DNA of the CDR3: TGTGCCAGCAGTTTTGGACCAGGGATCCAAATGAACACTGAAGCTTTCTTT.

This sequence joins TRBV4-2 and TRBJ2-3, with TRBD2 matching 10 bases. The germline V gene has CDR1 LGHNA and CDR2 YNFKEQ. This CDR3 comprises 20 residues. V was clipped by 0 bases and J by 0 bases; unmatched bases: 12. CDR3 DNA: TGTGCCAGCAGCCAAGATGGGCTAGCGGGAGTAGAGGGGAGCACAGATACGCAGTATTTT. Encoded protein: CASSQDGLAGVEGSTDTQYF.

The chain couples TRBV5-5 to TRBJ1-5; 7 nucleotides line up with TRBD1. There are 14 residues in the CDR3. V was clipped by 0 bases and J by 4 bases; unmatched bases: 1. Per the germline V gene, CDR1 is SGHKS and CDR2 is YYEKEE (reference sequence). CDR3 sequence: CASSLDRGNQPQHF. Written as DNA, the CDR3 is TGTGCCAGCAGCTTGGACAGGGGTAATCAGCCCCAGCATTTT. The variable domain in full, completed from reference TRBV5-5 and TRBJ1-5, reads DAGVTQSPTHLIKTRGQQVTLRCSPISGHKSVSWYQQVLGQGPQFIFQYYEKEERGRGNFPDRFSARQFPNYSSELNVNALLLGDSALYLCASSLDRGNQPQHFGDGTRLSIL.